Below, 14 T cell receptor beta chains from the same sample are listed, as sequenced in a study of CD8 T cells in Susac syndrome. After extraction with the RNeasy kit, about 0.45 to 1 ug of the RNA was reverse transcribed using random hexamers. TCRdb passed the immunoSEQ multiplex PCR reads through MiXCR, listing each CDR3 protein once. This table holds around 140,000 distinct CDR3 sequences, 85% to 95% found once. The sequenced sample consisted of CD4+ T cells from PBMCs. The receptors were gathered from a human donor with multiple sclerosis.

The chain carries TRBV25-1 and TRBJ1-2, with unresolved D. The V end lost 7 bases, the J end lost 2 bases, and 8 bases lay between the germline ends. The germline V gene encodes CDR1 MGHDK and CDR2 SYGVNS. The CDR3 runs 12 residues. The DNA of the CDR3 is TGTGCCAGCAATAAGGGAAACTATGGCTACACCTTC. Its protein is CASNKGNYGYTF.

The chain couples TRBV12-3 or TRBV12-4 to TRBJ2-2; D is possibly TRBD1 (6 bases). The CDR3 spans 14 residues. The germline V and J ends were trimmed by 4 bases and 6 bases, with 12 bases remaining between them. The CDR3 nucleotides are TGTGCCAGCAGTTCCAGGGGTGGGGCCGGGGAGCTGTTTTTT. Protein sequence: CASSSRGGAGELFF.

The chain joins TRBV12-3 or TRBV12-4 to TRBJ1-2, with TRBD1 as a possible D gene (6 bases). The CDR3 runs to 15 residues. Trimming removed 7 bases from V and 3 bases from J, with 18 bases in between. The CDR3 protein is CASTLRPGAHYGYTF. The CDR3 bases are TGTGCCAGCACCCTGAGGCCGGGGGCCCACTATGGCTACACCTTC.

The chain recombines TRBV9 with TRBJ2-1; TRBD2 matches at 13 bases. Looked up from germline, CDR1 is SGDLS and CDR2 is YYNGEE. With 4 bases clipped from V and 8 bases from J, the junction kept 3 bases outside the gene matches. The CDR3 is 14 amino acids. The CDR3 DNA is TGTGCCAGCAGCACTAGCGGGAGGGCCGATGAGCAGTTCTTC. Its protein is CASSTSGRADEQFF.

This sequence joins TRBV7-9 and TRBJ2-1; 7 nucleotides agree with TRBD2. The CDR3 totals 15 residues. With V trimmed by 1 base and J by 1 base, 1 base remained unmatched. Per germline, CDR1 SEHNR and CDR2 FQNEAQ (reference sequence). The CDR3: CASSLDGGSYNEQFF. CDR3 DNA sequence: TGTGCCAGCAGCTTAGACGGGGGGTCCTACAATGAGCAGTTCTTC.

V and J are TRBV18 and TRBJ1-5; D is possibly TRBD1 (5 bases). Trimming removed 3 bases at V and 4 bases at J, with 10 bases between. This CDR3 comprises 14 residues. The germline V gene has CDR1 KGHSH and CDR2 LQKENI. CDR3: CASSPRVGNQPQHF. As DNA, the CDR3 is TGTGCCAGCTCACCCAGGGTCGGTAATCAGCCCCAGCATTTT.

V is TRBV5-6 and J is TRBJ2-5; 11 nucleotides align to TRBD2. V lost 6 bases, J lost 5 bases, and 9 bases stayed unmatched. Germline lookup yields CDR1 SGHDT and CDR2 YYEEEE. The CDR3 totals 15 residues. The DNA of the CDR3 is TGTGCCAGCACCCAACTAGCGGGAGAAACGGAGACCCAGTACTTC. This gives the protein CASTQLAGETETQYF.

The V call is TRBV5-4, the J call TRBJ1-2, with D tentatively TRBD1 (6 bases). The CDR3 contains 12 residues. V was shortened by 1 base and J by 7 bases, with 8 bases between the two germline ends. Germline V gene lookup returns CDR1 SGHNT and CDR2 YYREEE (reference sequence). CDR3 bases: TGTGCCAGCAGCTTGTGGACAGTTGGCTACACCTTC. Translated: CASSLWTVGYTF.

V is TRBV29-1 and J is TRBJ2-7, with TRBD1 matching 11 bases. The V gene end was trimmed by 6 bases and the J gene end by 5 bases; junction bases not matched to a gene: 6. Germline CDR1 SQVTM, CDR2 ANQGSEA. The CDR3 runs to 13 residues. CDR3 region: CSVQDRGRNEQYF. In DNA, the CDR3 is TGCAGCGTCCAGGACAGGGGGCGGAACGAGCAGTACTTC.

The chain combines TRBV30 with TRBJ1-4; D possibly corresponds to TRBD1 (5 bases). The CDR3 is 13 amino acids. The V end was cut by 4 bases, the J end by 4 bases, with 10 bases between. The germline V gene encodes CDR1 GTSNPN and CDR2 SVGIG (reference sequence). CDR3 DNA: TGTGCCTGGAAGAGCCAGGGTAATGAAAAACTGTTTTTT. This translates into CAWKSQGNEKLFF.

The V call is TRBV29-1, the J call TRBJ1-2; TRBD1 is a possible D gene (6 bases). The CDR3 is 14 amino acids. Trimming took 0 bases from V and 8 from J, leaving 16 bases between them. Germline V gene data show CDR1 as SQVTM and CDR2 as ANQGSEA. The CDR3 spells CSVEETGIALGYTF. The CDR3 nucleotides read TGCAGCGTTGAAGAAACAGGGATTGCTTTAGGCTACACCTTC.

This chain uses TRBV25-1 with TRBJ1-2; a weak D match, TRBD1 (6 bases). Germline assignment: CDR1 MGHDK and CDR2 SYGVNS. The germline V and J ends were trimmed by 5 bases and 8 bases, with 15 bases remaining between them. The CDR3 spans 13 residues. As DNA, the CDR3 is TGTGCCAGCAGTTCCGGACAGTTGAGGGGCTACACCTTC. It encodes CASSSGQLRGYTF.

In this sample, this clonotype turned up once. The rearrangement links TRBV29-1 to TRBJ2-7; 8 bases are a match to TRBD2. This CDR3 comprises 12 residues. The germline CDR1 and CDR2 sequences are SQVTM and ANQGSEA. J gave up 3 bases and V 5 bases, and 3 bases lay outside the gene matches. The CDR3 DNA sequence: TGCAGCGTTTCCAGCGGGAGCTACGAGCAGTACTTC. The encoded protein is CSVSSGSYEQYF.

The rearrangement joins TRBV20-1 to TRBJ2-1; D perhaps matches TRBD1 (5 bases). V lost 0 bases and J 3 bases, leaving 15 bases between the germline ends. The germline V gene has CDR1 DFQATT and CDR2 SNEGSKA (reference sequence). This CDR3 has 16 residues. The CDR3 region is CSARDRLGRIYNEQFF. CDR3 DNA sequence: TGCAGTGCTAGAGATCGGTTGGGGCGGATCTACAATGAGCAGTTCTTC.